This TCR beta chain emerged from a study of cytomegalovirus exposure and HLA in healthy donors. In regard to this clone: The antigen remains undetermined.

The PCR employed 60 Vbeta primers together with 13 Jbeta primers. Sequencing was performed with immunoSEQ multiplex PCR; in TCRdb, only in-frame clones are kept and a portion is missing. Of about 120,000 clones in the sample, 81% were seen once. Findings of the study overall: The authors listed roughly 150 TCR beta chains as cytomegalovirus-associated.

Sequencing used PBMCs. The receptor comes from a woman aged 40 to 50 in good health and CMV-seronegative.

CDR3 in DNA: TGTGCCAGCAGCCTCACTAGGTATGAGCAGTTCTTC. This codes for CASSLTRYEQFF. V is TRBV7-2 and J is TRBJ2-1; possible D gene TRBD2, 5 bases. CDR3 size: 12 residues. From germline, CDR1 is SGHTA and CDR2 FQGNSA. Trimming took off 5 bases at V and 8 bases at J, with 10 bases between the two ends.